The source of this T cell receptor beta chain is a study of shared clonotypes between healthy human individuals. Study results and caveats: Estimated richness values were generally larger in naive subsets than in memory subsets. Shared clonotypes: approximately 5.3% naive CD4, around 3.4% naive CD8, roughly 2.4% memory CD4, 0.4% to 0.45% memory CD8.

Cells designated naive CD8 were CD45RO-negative and were positively selected for CCR7, with terminally differentiated effector memory CD45RA+ cells excluded. The study drew all its donors from Caucasian adults living in Nashville, Tennessee. With regard to this clone: The antigen remains unidentified. Other DNA sequences in the sample encode the same CDR3.

Execution of the assay was at deep level. TCRdb keeps only in-frame clones here, not all; method: immunoSEQ multiplex PCR. The sample consists of under 850,000 clones, nearly 95% of them appearing once. This CDR3 has 14 amino acids. J lost 4 bases, V lost 3 bases, and 2 bases had no gene match. Germline V gives CDR1 LNHDA, CDR2 SQIVND (reference sequence). The specimen was naive CD8+ T cells sorted from blood. The rearrangement uses TRBV19 and TRBJ2-1; 8 bases align to TRBD2. The receptor was derived from a man under 40 in good health. The CDR3 region is CASSIVAGYNEQFF. The CDR3 nucleotides are TGTGCCAGTAGTATCGTAGCGGGGTACAATGAGCAGTTCTTC.